The clone carrying this T cell receptor beta chain was found a few times. This record comes from a study of blood T cells in healthy people across ages. The overall study: Template switching captured about one barcoded beta molecule per two T cells.

A second roughly 7 to 11 cycle PCR used barcoded and J-beta primers. Each cDNA molecule carried a tag from a template-switch adaptor that contained 12 random nucleotides. MiXCR, run by TCRdb on the 5' RACE reads, gives a single entry per CDR3 protein. This sample has roughly 900,000 distinct CDR3 sequences, with roughly 26% found just once. Germline CDR1 LGHNA, CDR2 YNFKEQ. The CDR3 length is 17 residues. Isolation yielded PBMCs, at least 6 million per sample, in every case. The clonotype was recovered from a woman older than 75 in good health. The rearrangement joins TRBV4-2 to TRBJ2-7; 12 bases are shared with TRBD2. Gene TRBJ2-5 matches the end of the DNA better, so the J call may be wrong. Sequencing input: blood. DNA for the CDR3: TGTGCCAGCAGCCGCCTCCTAGCGGGAGGGCCGGGAGAGACCCAGTACTTC. It encodes CASSRLLAGGPGETQYF.